One sample yielded the 3 T cell receptor beta chains listed below, sequenced in a study of blood T cell repertoires in COVID-19. Repertoires were generated with immunoSEQ multiplex PCR, while TCRdb's copy carries only in-frame clones and drops some. Among 150,000 to 180,000 clones listed, approximately 83% were seen once. Sequences were obtained from peripheral blood. These receptors originate from a woman between 55 and 75 years old with acute or convalescent COVID-19.

This clone was seen only once. The chain employs TRBV2 and TRBJ2-2, with a weak D call TRBD1 (6 bases). Trimming took off 6 bases at V and 3 bases at J, with 14 bases between the two ends. Per the germline V gene, CDR1 is SNHLY and CDR2 is FYNNEI. This CDR3 contains 15 residues. The CDR3 DNA reads as TGTGCCAGCAGCGCGACAGGAGCCCACACCGGGGAGCTGTTTTTT. This gives the protein CASSATGAHTGELFF.

This chain connects TRBV6-2 or TRBV6-3 to TRBJ2-6, with 9 bases fitting TRBD1. The V and J ends lost 0 bases and 2 bases, in that order; junction bases with no gene match: 14. The length of the CDR3 is 21 residues. From germline, CDR1 is MNHEY and CDR2 SVGEGT. CDR3 in amino acids: CASSYSSKGTGTVTGANVLTF. DNA of the CDR3: TGTGCCAGCAGTTACTCGAGTAAGGGGACAGGGACAGTCACTGGGGCCAACGTCCTGACTTTC.

Notes on this clone: This sample includes further DNA sequences coding for the same CDR3. The chain couples TRBV6-5 to TRBJ1-1, with 8 bases identical to TRBD1. The CDR3 is 14 amino acids. Germline loops: CDR1 MNHEY, CDR2 SVGAGI. After removal of 2 bases from V and 6 bases from J, the junction contained 5 bases not matched to a gene. The CDR3 DNA sequence: TGTGCCAGCAGTTACACTGGACAGGGCGCTGAAGCTTTCTTT. As protein: CASSYTGQGAEAFF.